This T cell receptor (beta chain) was identified during a study of blood T cell repertoires in COVID-19 (dated by TCRdb to 2018 to 2020). At the level of the whole study: Samples covering the acute and convalescent phases of COVID-19 were provided by collaborators in the United States, Italy and Spain. The prospective study material was composed of cDNA or gDNA derived from T cells, B-cell-depleted T cells, or PBMCs. Deeply sampled blood TCRbeta repertoires from subjects exposed to, actively infected with, or recovered from COVID-19 were included in the dataset. The repertoires were released in a freely available public database intended as a resource for research on the immune response to SARS-CoV-2. Samples came from the ongoing ImmuneRACE study (first 160 participants) plus 1,254 subjects from 6 global collaborators. Sample metadata almost always included a de-identified subject ID, COVID-19 status, age in years and sex. Where HLA class I and class II types were available, the types were taken from metadata supplied by the sample provider, not from assay-based typing. Study-level results and caveats: The quantity of clinical and demographic metadata differed by source and by participant and was supplied without curation.

Enrolling through a virtual design, the prospective study's participants ranged in age from roughly 18 to 89 years and lived across about two dozen United States geographic areas. Cohort assignment in the prospective study relied on participant-reported clinical history from a screening survey and a study questionnaire. Recovered participants in ImmuneRACE Cohort 3 were defined by two consecutive negative NP/OP PCR tests, clearance by a healthcare professional, or resolution of symptoms. In the prospective study, mobile phlebotomists collected whole blood, serum and a nasopharyngeal or oropharyngeal swab from each participant. Additional blood draws and questionnaires over an approximately two-month period could optionally be provided by prospective study participants. Before DNA extraction, prospective study blood samples were shipped either frozen or at room temperature. As for this clone: Its specific antigen is unknown. No qualities accompany the bases; no much larger clone lies one base away.

Trimming removed 10 bases from V and 7 bases from J; the gene matches leave 15 bases unexplained. The CDR1 and CDR2 encoded by the germline V gene (reference sequence) are MNHEY and SMNVEV. The CDR3 runs 14 residues from the cysteine to the phenylalanine. The read is trimmed to its CDR3 DNA, 42 bases read in frame from base 1. The immunoSEQ Assay, a bias-controlled multiplex PCR, was used to amplify TCRbeta CDR3 regions from genomic DNA. Per the original workflow: Nucleated cell counts per sample were estimated from amplification of reference gene primers within the assay. To quantify the absolute abundance of each unique TCRbeta CDR3 rearrangement, sequence reads were collapsed and filtered. For each sample, productive Simpson clonality was calculated as the square root of Simpson's diversity index across productive rearrangements. TCRdb carries this immuneACCESS record with in-frame sequences only. Its versions omit some clonotypes, under half of them owing to an unresolved V gene in the studies checked, with the rest unexplained. V and J calls and clone size are copied from that table; D and trimming were computed from the DNA. Recorded for this sample are some 100,000 clones; 80% to 90% of them occurred a single time. The ten largest clones take up 2% to 3% of the sample.

This receptor was identified in a woman aged 50 to 65 who had recovered from COVID-19. Material for sequencing was PBMCs or T cells enriched from blood (not recorded which). The V and J segments used are TRBV27 and TRBJ1-2, with 7 central nucleotides matching TRBD1. The CDR3: CATSGGARPGGYTF. Here is the DNA: TGTGCCACCTCAGGGGGTGCCCGCCCGGGTGGCTACACCTTC.